This passage covers 17 T cell receptor beta chains from one sample sequenced in a study of a mutant IDH1 vaccine in newly diagnosed glioma. Some clones are missing from TCRdb's copy, which holds only in-frame ones; the method was immunoSEQ multiplex PCR. This repertoire shows roughly 43,000 clones, 70% to 85% found once; its top ten account for about 2.5%. The antigens of these receptors remain unknown. Time point denoted: week 23, last vaccination. Vaccinated patients received 300 ug of mutant IDH1 20-mer peptide per dose, with topical imiquimod. The sample was PBMCs, taken from a glioma patient whose treatment included an IDH1 peptide vaccine. All receptors come from a woman under 30 with glioma. Some clones in this sample may be carry-over from other donors' samples.

The chain joins TRBV7-8 to TRBJ2-7, with 8 bases that match TRBD1. Germline trimming cut 5 bases from V and 5 bases from J; bases unmatched to any gene: 8. The CDR3 length is 14 residues. CDR1 and CDR2 (germline): SGHVS, FQNEAQ. DNA for the CDR3: TGTGCCAGCAGCCCGCAGACAGGGGCACACGAGCAGTACTTC. This sequence encodes CASSPQTGAHEQYF.

V is TRBV5-6 and J is TRBJ2-3; D gene unclear. The CDR3 totals 15 residues. Germline V gene data show CDR1 as SGHDT and CDR2 as YYEEEE. V lost 4 bases, J lost 0 bases, and 12 bases lay in between. The DNA for the CDR3 is TGTGCCAGCAGCCGAGACTCCCTTAGCACAGATACGCAGTATTTT. It translates to CASSRDSLSTDTQYF. The full variable domain, completed using reference TRBV5-6 and TRBJ2-3, is DAGVTQSPTHLIKTRGQQVTLRCSPKSGHDTVSWYQQALGQGPQFIFQYYEEEERQRGNFPDRFSGHQFPNYSSELNVNALLLGDSALYLCASSRDSLSTDTQYFGPGTRLTVL.

This chain joins TRBV6-5 and TRBJ1-5; D gene ambiguous. V dropped 3 bases and J dropped 15 bases, with 18 bases sitting between them. Per the germline V gene, CDR1 is MNHEY and CDR2 is SVGAGI. CDR3 size: 13 residues. Here the CDR3 DNA reads TGTGCCAGCAGTTATTCACCGGGCAACCGTCGGCATTTT. This gives the protein CASSYSPGNRRHF.

The rearrangement links TRBV7-2 to TRBJ2-7, with 8 bases matching TRBD1. CDR3 length: 15 residues. Germline CDR1 SGHTA, CDR2 FQGNSA. After removal of 1 base from V and 1 base from J, the junction contained 3 bases not matched to a gene. The CDR3 DNA reads as TGTGCCAGCAGCTTAGAGGACAGGGCTTCCTACGAGCAGTACTTC. It yields the protein CASSLEDRASYEQYF.

V is TRBV5-8 and J is TRBJ1-2, with D possibly being TRBD1 (6 bases). The CDR3 consists of 15 residues. In germline, CDR1 is SGHTS, CDR2 YDEGEE. V lost 1 base and J 4 bases, leaving 14 bases between the germline ends. This CDR3 reads CASSLRWTAFYGYTF. CDR3 DNA sequence: TGTGCCAGCAGCTTGCGGTGGACAGCGTTCTATGGCTACACCTTC.

The gene calls are TRBV13 and TRBJ1-3, with unresolved D. Germline CDR1 PRHDT, CDR2 FYEKMQ (reference sequence). V was clipped by 0 bases and J by 0 bases, with 9 bases between them. The CDR3 is 16 amino acids. The CDR3 region is CASSLGAILSGNTIYF. The CDR3 DNA reads TGTGCCAGCAGCTTAGGCGCGATTCTCTCTGGAAACACCATATATTTT. The variable domain in full, completed from reference TRBV13 and TRBJ1-3, reads AAGVIQSPRHLIKEKRETATLKCYPIPRHDTVYWYQQGPGQDPQFLISFYEKMQSDKGSIPDRFSAQQFSDYHSELNMSSLELGDSALYFCASSLGAILSGNTIYFGEGSWLTVV.

The V and J genes are TRBV30 and TRBJ2-2; 9 bases align to TRBD2. Unmatched junction bases numbered 5, after V lost 0 bases and J lost 3 bases. Per germline, CDR1 GTSNPN and CDR2 SVGIG (reference sequence). The CDR3 consists of 16 residues. The CDR3 spells CAWSVRTSAYTGELFF. The CDR3 bases are TGTGCCTGGAGTGTTCGGACTAGCGCATACACCGGGGAGCTGTTTTTT.

The chain is built from TRBV7-2 and TRBJ2-2, with D possibly being TRBD1 (5 bases). The V end was cut by 3 bases, the J end by 8 bases, with 10 bases between. The CDR3 runs to 13 residues. Germline CDR1 is SGHTA and CDR2 is FQGNSA. The chain's CDR3 is CASSFRAAGELFF. The CDR3 DNA reads TGTGCCAGCAGCTTCAGGGCCGCTGGGGAGCTGTTTTTT. The full variable domain, its missing parts supplied by reference TRBV7-2 and TRBJ2-2, is GAGVSQSPSNKVTEKGKDVELRCDPISGHTALYWYRQSLGQGLEFLIYFQGNSAPDKSGLPSDRFSAERTGGSVSTLTIQRTQQEDSAVYLCASSFRAAGELFFGEGSRLTVL.

This clone was detected a few times. This sequence joins TRBV7-9 and TRBJ1-1; a possible D gene is TRBD1 (5 bases). The CDR3 contains 14 residues. Per germline, CDR1 SEHNR and CDR2 FQNEAQ (reference sequence). Trimming pared 6 bases from V and 5 bases from J, leaving 16 bases between. CDR3 protein: CASRSPGAGTEAFF. The CDR3 DNA follows: TGTGCCAGCAGATCCCCCGGGGCAGGGACTGAAGCTTTCTTT.

The chain is built from TRBV7-8 and TRBJ2-3; 9 nucleotides align to TRBD1. Germline CDR1 reads SGHVS; CDR2 reads FQNEAQ. V was pared by 3 bases and J by 4 bases, with 8 bases of the junction left unmatched. This CDR3 comprises 16 residues. The CDR3 reads CASSFPGQGGSDTQYF. CDR3 nucleotides: TGTGCCAGCAGCTTCCCGGGACAGGGTGGTTCAGATACGCAGTATTTT.

CDR3 protein: CASSFRSREQYF. CDR3 DNA sequence: TGTGCCAGCAGCTTTAGAAGTCGCGAGCAGTACTTC. J is TRBJ2-7 and V is TRBV5-4; D is undetermined. Trimming pared 2 bases from V and 6 bases from J, leaving 9 bases between. The germline V gene encodes CDR1 SGHNT and CDR2 YYREEE (reference sequence). This CDR3 is built from 12 residues.

This rearrangement joins TRBV10-3 to TRBJ1-2, with a possible D match to TRBD1 (5 bases). The CDR3 runs to 14 residues. Trimming removed 4 bases at V and 3 bases at J, with 12 bases between. From germline, CDR1 is ENHRY and CDR2 SYGVKD. The CDR3 region is CAISGQGLYYGYTF. DNA for the CDR3: TGTGCCATCAGTGGCCAGGGCCTCTACTATGGCTACACCTTC.

The genes are TRBV5-1 and TRBJ2-7; D might be TRBD1 or TRBD2, each matching 8 bases. In germline, CDR1 is SGHRS, CDR2 YFSETQ. There are 17 residues in the CDR3. Trimming shortened V by 3 bases and J by 0 bases, and 19 bases separated the two germline ends. Here the CDR3 reads CASSSGGPAGGSYEQYF. The CDR3, as DNA: TGCGCCAGCAGCTCAGGGGGCCCGGCGGGGGGCTCCTACGAGCAGTACTTC.

This clone was seen once. The chain carries TRBV11-3 and TRBJ1-1; 11 bases agree with TRBD1. The V and J ends lost 5 bases and 4 bases, in that order; junction bases with no gene match: 9. The germline V gene has CDR1 SGHNT and CDR2 YENEEA. CDR3 length: 16 amino acids. The CDR3 nucleotides read TGTGCCAGCAGCAAGACCCGGACAGGGGGCTCCACTGAAGCTTTCTTT. It translates to CASSKTRTGGSTEAFF.

The rearrangement links TRBV7-2 to TRBJ1-2; D ambiguous. Trimming took 1 base from V and 6 from J, leaving 15 bases between them. The CDR3 sequence is 15 residues long. CDR1 is SGHTA and CDR2 is FQGNSA in the germline V gene. The CDR3 here is CASSLDGDWRNGYTF. The DNA of the CDR3 is TGTGCCAGCAGCTTAGATGGGGATTGGAGGAATGGCTACACCTTC.

CDR3 loop: CASSVGVGGSGDTQYF. Written as DNA, the CDR3 is TGTGCCAGCAGCGTAGGGGTAGGCGGGTCAGGGGATACGCAGTATTTT. The chain carries TRBV9 and TRBJ2-3; D may match TRBD1 or TRBD2 (5 bases each). Germline lookup yields CDR1 SGDLS and CDR2 YYNGEE. Trimming took off 0 bases at V and 6 bases at J, with 17 bases between the two ends. The CDR3 runs to 16 residues. The full variable domain, with the rest looked up from reference TRBV9 and TRBJ2-3, is DSGVTQTPKHLITATGQRVTLRCSPRSGDLSVYWYQQSLDQGLQFLIQYYNGEERAKGNILERFSAQQFPDLHSELNLSSLELGDSALYFCASSVGVGGSGDTQYFGPGTRLTVL.

The gene calls are TRBV6-8 and TRBJ1-2; a possible D gene is TRBD1 (5 bases). Trimming left V 7 bases short and J 5 bases short, with 23 bases between. This CDR3 spans 16 amino acids. CDR1 and CDR2 from the germline V gene are MNHGY and SAAAGT. CDR3 coding DNA: TGTGCCAGCAAACCTCGTCGGGGGATTGGGGTATATGGCTACACCTTC. Translation gives CASKPRRGIGVYGYTF.